The sequence of this T cell receptor beta chain was determined in a study of blood T cell repertoires in COVID-19. Methods used by the authors: Reference gene primers were amplified, and this amplification served to estimate nucleated cell counts. TCRdb's copy holds only in-frame clones and misses some; the assay was immunoSEQ multiplex PCR. The V and J calls and clone size are taken from that table; D and trimming were inferred from the DNA. This repertoire shows about 230,000 clones, approximately 80% found once; its top ten account for 15% to 20%. Only a few counts were recorded for this clone. V lost 1 base and J lost 2, with 9 bases in between. Germline CDR1 is SGHVS and CDR2 is FQNEAQ. This CDR3 contains 14 residues.

This sequence was found in a woman of 80 years or more with active or convalescent COVID-19. This chain uses TRBV7-8 with TRBJ2-7; tentative D call: TRBD1 (5 bases). Sample: peripheral blood. The chain's CDR3 is CASSLVDSPYEQYF. The CDR3 nucleotides are TGTGCCAGCAGCTTAGTTGACAGCCCCTACGAGCAGTACTTC.